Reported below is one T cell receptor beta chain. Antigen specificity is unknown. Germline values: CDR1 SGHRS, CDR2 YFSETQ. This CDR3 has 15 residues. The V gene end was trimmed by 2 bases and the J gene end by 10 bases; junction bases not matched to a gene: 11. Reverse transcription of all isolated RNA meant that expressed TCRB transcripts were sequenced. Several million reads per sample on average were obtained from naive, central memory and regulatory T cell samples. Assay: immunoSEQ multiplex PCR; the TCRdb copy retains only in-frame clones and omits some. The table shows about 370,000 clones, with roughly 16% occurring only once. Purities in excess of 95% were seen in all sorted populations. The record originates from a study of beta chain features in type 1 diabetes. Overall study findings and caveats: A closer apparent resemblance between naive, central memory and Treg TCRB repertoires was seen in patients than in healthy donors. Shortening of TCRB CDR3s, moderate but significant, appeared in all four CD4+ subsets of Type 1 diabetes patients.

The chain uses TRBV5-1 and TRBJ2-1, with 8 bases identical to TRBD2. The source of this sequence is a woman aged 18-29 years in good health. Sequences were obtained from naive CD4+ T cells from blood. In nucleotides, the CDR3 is TGCGCCAGCAGCTTAACTAGCGGAGTCAGAAAAGAGCAGTTCTTC. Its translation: CASSLTSGVRKEQFF.